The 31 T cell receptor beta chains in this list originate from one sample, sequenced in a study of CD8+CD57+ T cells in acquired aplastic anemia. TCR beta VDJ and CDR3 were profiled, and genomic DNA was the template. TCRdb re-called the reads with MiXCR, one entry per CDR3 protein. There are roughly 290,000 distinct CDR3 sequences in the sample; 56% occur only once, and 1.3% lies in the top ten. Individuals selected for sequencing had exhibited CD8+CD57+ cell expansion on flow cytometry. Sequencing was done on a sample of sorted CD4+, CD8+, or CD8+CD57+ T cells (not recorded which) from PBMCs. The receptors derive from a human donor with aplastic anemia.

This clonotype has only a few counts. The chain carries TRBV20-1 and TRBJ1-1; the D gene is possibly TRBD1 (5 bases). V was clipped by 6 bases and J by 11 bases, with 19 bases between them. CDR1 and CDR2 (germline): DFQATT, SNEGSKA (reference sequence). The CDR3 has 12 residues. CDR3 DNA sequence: TGCAGTGCGAACTCCAGGGTGGCCGAGGCTTTCTTT. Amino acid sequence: CSANSRVAEAFF.

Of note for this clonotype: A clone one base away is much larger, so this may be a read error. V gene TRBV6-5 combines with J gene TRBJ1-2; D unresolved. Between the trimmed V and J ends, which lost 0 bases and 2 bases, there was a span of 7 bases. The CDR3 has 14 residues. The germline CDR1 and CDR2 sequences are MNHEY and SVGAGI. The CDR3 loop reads CASSYSGTNYGYTF. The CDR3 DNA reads TGTGCCAGCAGTTACTCTGGCACAAACTATGGCTACACCTTC.

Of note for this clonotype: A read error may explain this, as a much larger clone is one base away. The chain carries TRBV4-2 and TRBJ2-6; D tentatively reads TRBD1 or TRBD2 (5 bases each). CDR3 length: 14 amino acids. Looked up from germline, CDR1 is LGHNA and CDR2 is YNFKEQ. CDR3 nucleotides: TGTGCCAGCAGCCCCGGGGCTGGGGCCAACGTCCTGGCTTTC. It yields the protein CASSPGAGANVLAF.

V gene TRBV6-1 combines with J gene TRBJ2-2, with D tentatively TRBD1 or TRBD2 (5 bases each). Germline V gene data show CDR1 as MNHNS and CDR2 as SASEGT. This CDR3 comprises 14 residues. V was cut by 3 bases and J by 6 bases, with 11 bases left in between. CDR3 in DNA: TGTGCCAGCAGTGATAGGGACGGTGCCGGGGAGCTGTTTTTT. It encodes CASSDRDGAGELFF.

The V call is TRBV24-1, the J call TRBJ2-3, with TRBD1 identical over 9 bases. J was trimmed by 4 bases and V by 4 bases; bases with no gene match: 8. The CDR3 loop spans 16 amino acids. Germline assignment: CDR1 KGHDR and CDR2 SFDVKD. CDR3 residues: CATSEFGTGSPDTQYF. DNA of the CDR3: TGTGCCACCAGTGAATTCGGGACAGGGAGCCCAGATACGCAGTATTTT.

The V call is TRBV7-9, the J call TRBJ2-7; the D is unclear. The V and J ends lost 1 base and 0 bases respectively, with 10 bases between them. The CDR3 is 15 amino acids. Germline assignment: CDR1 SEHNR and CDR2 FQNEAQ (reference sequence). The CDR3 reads CASSLGTKPSYEQYF. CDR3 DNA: TGTGCCAGCAGCTTAGGCACAAAGCCCTCCTACGAGCAGTACTTC.

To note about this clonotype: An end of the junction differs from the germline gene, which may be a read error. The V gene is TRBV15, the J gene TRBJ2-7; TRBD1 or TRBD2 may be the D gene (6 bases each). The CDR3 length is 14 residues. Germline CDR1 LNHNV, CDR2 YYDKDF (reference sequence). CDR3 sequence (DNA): TGTGCTACCAGCAGGTACGGGGGCGGATACGAGCAGTACTTC. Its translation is CATSRYGGGYEQYF.

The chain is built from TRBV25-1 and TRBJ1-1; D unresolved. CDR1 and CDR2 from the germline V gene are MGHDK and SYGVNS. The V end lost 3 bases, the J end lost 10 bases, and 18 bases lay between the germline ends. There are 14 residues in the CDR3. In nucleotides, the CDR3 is TGTGCCAGCAGTGACCCCCTGACGGACGCAGCAGCTTTCTTT. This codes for CASSDPLTDAAAFF. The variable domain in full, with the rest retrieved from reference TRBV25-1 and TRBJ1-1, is EADIYQTPRYLVIGTGKKITLECSQTMGHDKMYWYQQDPGMELHLIHYSYGVNSTEKGDLSSESTVSRIRTEHFPLTLESARPSHTSQYLCASSDPLTDAAAFFGQGTRLTVV.

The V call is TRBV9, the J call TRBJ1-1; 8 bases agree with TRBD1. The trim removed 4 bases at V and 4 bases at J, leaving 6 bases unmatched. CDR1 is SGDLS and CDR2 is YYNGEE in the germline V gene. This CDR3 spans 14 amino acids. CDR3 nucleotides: TGTGCCAGCAGCCCACGACAGGGGATCACTGAAGCTTTCTTT. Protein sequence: CASSPRQGITEAFF.

This CDR3 reads CATSDPSGRFPDEQFF. The CDR3, as DNA: TGTGCCACCAGTGACCCTAGCGGGAGATTCCCCGATGAGCAGTTCTTC. The chain carries TRBV24-1 and TRBJ2-1; TRBD2 matches at 10 bases. J gave up 8 bases and V 4 bases, and 10 bases lay outside the gene matches. Germline V gene sequence: CDR1 KGHDR, CDR2 SFDVKD. The CDR3 length is 16 residues.

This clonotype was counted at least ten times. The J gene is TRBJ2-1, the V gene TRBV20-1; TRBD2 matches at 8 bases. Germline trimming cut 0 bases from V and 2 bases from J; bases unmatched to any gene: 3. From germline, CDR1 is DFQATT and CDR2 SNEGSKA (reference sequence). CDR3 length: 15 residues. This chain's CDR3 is CSARDIAGTYNEQFF. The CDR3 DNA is TGCAGTGCTAGAGATATAGCGGGGACCTACAATGAGCAGTTCTTC.

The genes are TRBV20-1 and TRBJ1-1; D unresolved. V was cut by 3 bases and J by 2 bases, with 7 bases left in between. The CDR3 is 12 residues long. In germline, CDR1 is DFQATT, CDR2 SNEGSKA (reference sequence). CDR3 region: CSASLLNTEAFF. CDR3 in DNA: TGCAGTGCTAGTCTTTTAAACACTGAAGCTTTCTTT.

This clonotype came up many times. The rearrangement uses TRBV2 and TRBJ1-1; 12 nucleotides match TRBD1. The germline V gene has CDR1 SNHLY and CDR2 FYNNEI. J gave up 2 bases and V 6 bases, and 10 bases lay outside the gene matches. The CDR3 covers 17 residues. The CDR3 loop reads CASSSPGQGAPNTEAFF. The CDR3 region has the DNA TGTGCCAGCAGCTCCCCGGGACAGGGGGCCCCTAACACTGAAGCTTTCTTT.

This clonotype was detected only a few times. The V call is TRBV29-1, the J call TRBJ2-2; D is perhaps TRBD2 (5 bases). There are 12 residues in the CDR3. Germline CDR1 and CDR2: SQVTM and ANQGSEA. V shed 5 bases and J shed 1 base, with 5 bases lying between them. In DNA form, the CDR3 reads TGCAGCGTTCGGGGGAACACCGGGGAGCTGTTTTTT. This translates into CSVRGNTGELFF.

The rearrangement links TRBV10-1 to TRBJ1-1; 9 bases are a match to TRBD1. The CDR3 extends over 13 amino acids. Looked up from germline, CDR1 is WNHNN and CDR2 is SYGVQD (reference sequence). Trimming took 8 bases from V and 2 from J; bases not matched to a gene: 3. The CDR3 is CASQDRGNTEAFF. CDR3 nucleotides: TGCGCCAGCCAGGACAGGGGAAACACTGAAGCTTTCTTT.

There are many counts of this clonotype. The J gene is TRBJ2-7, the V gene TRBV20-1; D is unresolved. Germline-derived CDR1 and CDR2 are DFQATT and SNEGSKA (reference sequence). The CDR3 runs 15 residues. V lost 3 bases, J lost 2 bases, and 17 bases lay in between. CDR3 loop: CSASNTARRPYEQYF. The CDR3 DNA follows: TGCAGTGCTAGCAATACCGCCCGGCGCCCCTACGAGCAGTACTTC.

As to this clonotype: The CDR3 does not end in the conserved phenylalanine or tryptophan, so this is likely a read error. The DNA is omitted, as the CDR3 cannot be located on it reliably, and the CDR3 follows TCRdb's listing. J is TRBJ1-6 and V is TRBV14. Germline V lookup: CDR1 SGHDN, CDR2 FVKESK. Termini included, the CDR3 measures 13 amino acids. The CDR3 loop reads CASSLEAGDSPHL.

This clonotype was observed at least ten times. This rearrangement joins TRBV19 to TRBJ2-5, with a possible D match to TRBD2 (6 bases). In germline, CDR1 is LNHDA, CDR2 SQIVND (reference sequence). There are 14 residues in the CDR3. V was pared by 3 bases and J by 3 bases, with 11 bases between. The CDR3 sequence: CASSILANKETQYF. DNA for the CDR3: TGTGCCAGTAGTATTCTAGCGAACAAAGAGACCCAGTACTTC.

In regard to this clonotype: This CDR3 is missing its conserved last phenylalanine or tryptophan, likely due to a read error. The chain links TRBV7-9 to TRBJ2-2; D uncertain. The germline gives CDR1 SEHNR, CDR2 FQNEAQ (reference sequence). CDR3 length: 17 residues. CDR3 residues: CASSLPLGTANIGELFL. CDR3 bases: TGTGCCAGCAGCTTACCGTTGGGTACAGCGAACATCGGGGAGCTGTTTTTA.

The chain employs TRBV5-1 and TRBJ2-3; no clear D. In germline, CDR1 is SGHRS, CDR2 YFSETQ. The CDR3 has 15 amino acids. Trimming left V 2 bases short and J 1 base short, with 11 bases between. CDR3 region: CASSFGSRRTDTQYF. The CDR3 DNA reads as TGCGCCAGCAGCTTCGGCAGCCGACGCACAGATACGCAGTATTTT.

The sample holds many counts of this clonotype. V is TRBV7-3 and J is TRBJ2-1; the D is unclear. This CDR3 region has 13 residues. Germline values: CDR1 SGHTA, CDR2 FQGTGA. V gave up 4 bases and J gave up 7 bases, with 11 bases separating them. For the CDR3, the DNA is TGTGCCAGCAGCTCTCTCACTTCGAATGAGCAGTTCTTC. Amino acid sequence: CASSSLTSNEQFF.

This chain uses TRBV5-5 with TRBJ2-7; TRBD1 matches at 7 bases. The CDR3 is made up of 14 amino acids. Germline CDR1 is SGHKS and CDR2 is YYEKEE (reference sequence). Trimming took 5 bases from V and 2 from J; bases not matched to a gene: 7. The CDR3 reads CASSYTGATYEQYF. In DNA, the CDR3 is TGTGCCAGCAGTTATACAGGGGCCACCTACGAGCAGTACTTC.

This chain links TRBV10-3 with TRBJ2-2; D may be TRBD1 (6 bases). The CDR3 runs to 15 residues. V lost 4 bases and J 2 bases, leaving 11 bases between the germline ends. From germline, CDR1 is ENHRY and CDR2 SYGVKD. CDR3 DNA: TGTGCCATCAGTGTAAGACAGGCAAACACCGGGGAGCTGTTTTTT. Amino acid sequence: CAISVRQANTGELFF.

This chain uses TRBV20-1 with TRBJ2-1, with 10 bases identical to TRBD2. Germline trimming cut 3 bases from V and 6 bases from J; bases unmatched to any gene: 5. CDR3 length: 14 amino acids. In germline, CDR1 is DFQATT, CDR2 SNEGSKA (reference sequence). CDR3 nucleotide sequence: TGCAGTGCTAGGATAGCGGGGGGCATCAATGAGCAGTTCTTC. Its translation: CSARIAGGINEQFF.

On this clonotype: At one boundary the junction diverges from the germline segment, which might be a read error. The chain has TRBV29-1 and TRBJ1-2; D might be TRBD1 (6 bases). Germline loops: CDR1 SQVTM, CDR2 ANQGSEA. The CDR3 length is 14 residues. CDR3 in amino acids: CASRPGQLHYGYTF. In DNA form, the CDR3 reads TGTGCCAGCAGACCTGGACAGTTACACTATGGCTACACCTTC.

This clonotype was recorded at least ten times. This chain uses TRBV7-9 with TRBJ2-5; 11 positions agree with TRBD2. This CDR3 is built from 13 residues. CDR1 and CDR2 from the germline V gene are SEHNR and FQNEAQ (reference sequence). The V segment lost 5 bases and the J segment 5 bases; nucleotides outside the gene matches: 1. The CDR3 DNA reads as TGTGCCAGCAGCAGGACTAGCGGGGAGACCCAGTACTTC. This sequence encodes CASSRTSGETQYF.

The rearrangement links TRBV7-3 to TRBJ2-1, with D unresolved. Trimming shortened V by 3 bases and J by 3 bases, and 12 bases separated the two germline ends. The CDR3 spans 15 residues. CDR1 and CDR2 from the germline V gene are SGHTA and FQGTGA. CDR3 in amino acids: CASSFLSESYNEQFF. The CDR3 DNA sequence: TGTGCCAGCAGCTTCCTGAGCGAAAGCTACAATGAGCAGTTCTTC.

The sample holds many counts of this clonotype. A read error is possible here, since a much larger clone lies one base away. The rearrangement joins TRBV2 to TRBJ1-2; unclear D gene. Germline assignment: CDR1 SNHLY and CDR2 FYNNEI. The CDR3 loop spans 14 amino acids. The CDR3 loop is CTSSESSGPYGYTF. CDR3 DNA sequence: TGTACCAGCAGTGAAAGTAGTGGGCCCTATGGCTACACCTTC.

The CDR3 is CASSSYDLATNEKLFF. The DNA of the CDR3 is TGTGCCAGCAGCTCCTATGACCTTGCAACTAATGAAAAACTGTTTTTT. The chain carries TRBV7-2 and TRBJ1-4; the D is unclear. This CDR3 is 16 amino acids long. Germline CDR1 is SGHTA and CDR2 is FQGNSA. V was cut by 4 bases and J by 0 bases, with 12 bases left in between. Together with reference TRBV7-2 and TRBJ1-4, the CDR3 gives the full variable domain: GAGVSQSPSNKVTEKGKDVELRCDPISGHTALYWYRQSLGQGLEFLIYFQGNSAPDKSGLPSDRFSAERTGGSVSTLTIQRTQQEDSAVYLCASSSYDLATNEKLFFGSGTQLSVL.

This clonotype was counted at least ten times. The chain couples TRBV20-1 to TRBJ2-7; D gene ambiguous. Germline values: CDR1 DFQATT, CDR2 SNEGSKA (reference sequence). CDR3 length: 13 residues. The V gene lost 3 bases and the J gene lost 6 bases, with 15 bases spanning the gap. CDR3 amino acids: CSASKGGPGEQYF. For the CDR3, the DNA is TGCAGTGCTAGTAAGGGCGGACCGGGCGAGCAGTACTTC.

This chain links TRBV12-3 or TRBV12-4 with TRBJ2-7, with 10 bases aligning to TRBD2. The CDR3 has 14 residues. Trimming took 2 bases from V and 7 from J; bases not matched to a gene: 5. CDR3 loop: CASSLSGGAQEQYF. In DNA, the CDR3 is TGTGCCAGCAGTTTAAGCGGGGGGGCACAAGAGCAGTACTTC.